The present T cell receptor beta chain was sequenced within a study of PD-L1 blockade in urothelial cancer. This clone was counted only a few times. The table came from immunoSEQ multiplex PCR; TCRdb's copy has only in-frame clones and leaves some out. This sample has approximately 93,000 clones, with 75% to 90% found just once. Stated time point: peripheral blood 6 weeks after treatment start. CDR1 and CDR2 from the germline V gene are MGHRA and YSYEKL. V was cut by 3 bases and J by 3 bases, with 17 bases left in between. The CDR3 covers 16 residues. V and J are TRBV4-1 and TRBJ1-1, with D possibly TRBD1 on 6 matching bases. The sample was PBMCs, taken around atezolizumab (anti-PD-L1) treatment. The sequence was collected from a man in his 70s with urothelial cancer. The DNA of the CDR3 is TGCGCCAGCAGCCAGTCAATAGGGGGGGTTTACACTGAAGCTTTCTTT. It encodes CASSQSIGGVYTEAFF.